The next 29 T cell receptor beta chains were all read from a single sample in a study of blood T cell repertoires in COVID-19. Assay: immunoSEQ multiplex PCR; the TCRdb copy retains only in-frame clones and omits some. Among 200,000 or so clones listed, 88% were seen once. Specimen: PBMCs or T cells enriched from blood (not recorded which). Receptors originate from a woman aged 25 to 39 who had recovered from COVID-19.

This clone was seen just once. V usage is TRBV11-1 and J usage is TRBJ1-1, with 8 bases lining up with TRBD1. Germline-derived CDR1 and CDR2 are SGHAT and FQDESV (reference sequence). This CDR3 is 15 amino acids long. Trimming removed 2 bases from V and 1 base from J; junction bases left unmatched: 3. The chain's CDR3 is CASSLRDRQNTEAFF. In DNA form, the CDR3 reads TGTGCCAGCAGCTTACGGGACAGGCAGAACACTGAAGCTTTCTTT.

The chain uses TRBV27 and TRBJ2-3, with 8 nucleotides matching TRBD2. CDR1 and CDR2 from the germline V gene are MNHEY and SMNVEV (reference sequence). Germline trimming cut 7 bases from V and 1 base from J; bases unmatched to any gene: 10. This CDR3 has 16 amino acids. CDR3 sequence: CASTLSGLARTDTQYF. The CDR3 nucleotides are TGTGCCAGCACCCTAAGCGGACTAGCACGCACAGATACGCAGTATTTT.

J is TRBJ2-5 and V is TRBV19; 12 positions agree with TRBD1. From germline, CDR1 is LNHDA and CDR2 SQIVND (reference sequence). CDR3 length equals 15 residues. V was clipped by 5 bases and J by 4 bases; unmatched bases: 5. CDR3 sequence (DNA): TGTGCCAGTAGTGGGGGACAGGGGGCTGGAGAGACCCAGTACTTC. Its protein is CASSGGQGAGETQYF.

This rearrangement joins TRBV4-3 to TRBJ1-1; tentatively, D is TRBD1 (5 bases). Germline V lookup: CDR1 LGHNA, CDR2 YSLEER. Trimming pared 0 bases from V and 0 bases from J, leaving 11 bases between. This CDR3 spans 16 amino acids. The CDR3 here is CASSQDGSGMNTEAFF. Written as DNA, the CDR3 is TGCGCCAGCAGCCAAGATGGTTCAGGGATGAACACTGAAGCTTTCTTT.

J is TRBJ2-7 and V is TRBV9; D possibly corresponds to TRBD2 (5 bases). The germline V and J ends were trimmed by 3 bases and 0 bases, with 13 bases remaining between them. This CDR3 is 15 amino acids long. Germline-derived CDR1 and CDR2 are SGDLS and YYNGEE. CDR3: CASSADYRDSYEQYF. The CDR3 DNA sequence: TGTGCCAGCAGCGCGGATTACCGGGACTCCTACGAGCAGTACTTC.

This chain joins TRBV9 and TRBJ2-2; tentative D call: TRBD2 (6 bases). Germline assignment: CDR1 SGDLS and CDR2 YYNGEE. This CDR3 comprises 13 residues. V lost 3 bases and J 7 bases, leaving 10 bases between the germline ends. CDR3 loop: CASSGRGGGELFF. Written as DNA, the CDR3 is TGTGCCAGCAGCGGGCGGGGTGGCGGGGAGCTGTTTTTT.

The chain uses TRBV20-1 and TRBJ1-4; D is ambiguous. This CDR3 is built from 11 residues. Per germline, CDR1 DFQATT and CDR2 SNEGSKA (reference sequence). The CDR3 loop is CSYATNEKLFF. In nucleotides, the CDR3 is TGCAGCTATGCAACTAATGAAAAACTGTTTTTT.

This sequence joins TRBV11-2 and TRBJ2-4, with 11 nucleotides matching TRBD2. There are 18 residues in the CDR3. Germline V CDR1 and CDR2: SGHAT, FQNNGV. The J segment lost 0 bases and the V segment lost 4 bases, leaving 8 bases of the junction unmatched. The CDR3 DNA is TGTGCCAGCAGCTCAAGGACTAGCGGGCTACTAGCCAAAAACATTCAGTACTTC. This encodes CASSSRTSGLLAKNIQYF.

This chain connects TRBV7-8 to TRBJ2-3; TRBD2 is a possible D gene (7 bases). The germline CDR1 and CDR2 sequences are SGHVS and FQNEAQ. The CDR3 consists of 15 residues. The V end was cut by 0 bases, the J end by 6 bases, with 13 bases between. DNA for the CDR3: TGTGCCAGCAGCTTAGCGGGGGGGCCCTCGGATACGCAGTATTTT. Translation gives CASSLAGGPSDTQYF.

This clone was seen a few times. This rearrangement joins TRBV14 to TRBJ1-6; D not resolved. The CDR3 is 12 amino acids. V was clipped by 4 bases and J by 11 bases, with 9 bases between them. In germline, CDR1 is SGHDN, CDR2 FVKESK. The CDR3 loop reads CASSPAGAPLHF. The CDR3, as DNA: TGTGCCAGCAGCCCAGCGGGCGCACCCCTCCACTTT.

V and J are TRBV3-1 (or the pseudogene TRBV3-2) and TRBJ2-3, with 15 bases matching TRBD2. This CDR3 comprises 18 residues. Looked up from germline, CDR1 is LGHDT and CDR2 is YNNKEL (reference sequence). Trimming at V came to 4 bases and at J to 7 bases, leaving 12 bases not matched to a gene. The DNA of the CDR3 is TGTGCCAGCAGCCCCTGGACTAGCGGGGGGGCCCGTGTAAATACGCAGTATTTT. This translates into CASSPWTSGGARVNTQYF.

The CDR3 DNA follows: TGTGCCAGTAGTCCGACTCGTTTGAACACTGAAGCTTTCTTT. Translating gives CASSPTRLNTEAFF. The chain has TRBV19 and TRBJ1-1; D remains ambiguous. V gave up 5 bases and J gave up 0 bases, with 10 bases separating them. In germline, CDR1 is LNHDA, CDR2 SQIVND (reference sequence). The CDR3 contains 14 residues. Variable domain in full (rest from reference TRBV19 and TRBJ1-1): DGGITQSPKYLFRKEGQNVTLSCEQNLNHDAMYWYRQDPGQGLRLIYYSQIVNDFQKGDIAEGYSVSREKKESFPLTVTSAQKNPTAFYLCASSPTRLNTEAFFGQGTRLTVV.

The rearrangement joins TRBV5-1 to TRBJ2-3; 7 positions agree with TRBD1. The CDR3 has 16 residues. Germline CDR1 is SGHRS and CDR2 is YFSETQ. Trimming at V came to 1 base and at J to 4 bases, leaving 9 bases not matched to a gene. CDR3 nucleotide sequence: TGCGCCAGCAGCTTGCGCAGGGGGATTGAGGCAGATACGCAGTATTTT. Protein: CASSLRRGIEADTQYF.

The CDR3 DNA reads TGTGCCAGTAGTACTTCTAACTGGGAGCTGTTTTTT. Its translation is CASSTSNWELFF. The chain is built from TRBV19 and TRBJ2-2; D is undetermined. The V gene's germline CDR1 is LNHDA and CDR2 SQIVND (reference sequence). This CDR3 is 12 amino acids long. Trimming stripped 4 bases from V and 9 bases from J, with 9 bases between.

The chain uses TRBV13 and TRBJ2-3, with a weak D call TRBD1 (6 bases). The CDR3 loop spans 17 amino acids. The germline CDR1 and CDR2 sequences are PRHDT and FYEKMQ (reference sequence). V lost 5 bases, J lost 2 bases, and 20 bases lay in between. The CDR3 DNA reads TGTGCCAGCAGCCCGAACACAGGGATAGAGGACACAGATACGCAGTATTTT. Protein sequence: CASSPNTGIEDTDTQYF.

The chain joins TRBV5-6 to TRBJ1-2; 8 bases match TRBD1. The CDR3 totals 15 residues. Germline CDR1 and CDR2: SGHDT and YYEEEE. The trim removed 2 bases at V and 6 bases at J, leaving 9 bases unmatched. This CDR3 is CASSFFRGLTDGYTF. As DNA, the CDR3 is TGTGCCAGCAGCTTCTTCAGGGGGCTAACAGATGGCTACACCTTC.

In regard to this clone: This sample includes further DNA sequences coding for the same CDR3. The rearrangement joins TRBV9 to TRBJ1-2; D gene unclear. The V end lost 0 bases, the J end lost 4 bases, and 4 bases lay between the germline ends. The CDR3 covers 12 residues. Germline V lookup: CDR1 SGDLS, CDR2 YYNGEE. In DNA form, the CDR3 reads TGTGCCAGCAGCGTAGGTAGCTATGGCTACACCTTC. It encodes CASSVGSYGYTF.

This chain connects TRBV7-2 to TRBJ2-2, with 9 nucleotides matching TRBD1. V was pared by 4 bases and J by 2 bases, with 8 bases of the junction left unmatched. Per the germline V gene, CDR1 is SGHTA and CDR2 is FQGNSA. The CDR3 consists of 17 residues. CDR3 sequence reads: CASSSLNRGPNTGELFF. The CDR3 nucleotides are TGTGCCAGCAGCTCCCTGAACAGGGGGCCTAACACCGGGGAGCTGTTTTTT.

The CDR3 coding sequence is TGTGCCAGCAGCCAAGAGTGGGCCCAGAGCACAGATACGCAGTATTTT. Its translation is CASSQEWAQSTDTQYF. The chain joins TRBV3-1 (or the pseudogene TRBV3-2) to TRBJ2-3; D is ambiguous. The CDR3 consists of 16 residues. Trimming left V 0 bases short and J 0 bases short, with 10 bases between. Germline V gene data show CDR1 as LGHDT and CDR2 as YNNKEL (reference sequence).

This clone was observed a handful of times. The V call is TRBV4-2, the J call TRBJ1-4; TRBD1 matches at 7 bases. With 1 base clipped from V and 0 bases from J, the junction kept 8 bases outside the gene matches. Germline lookup yields CDR1 LGHNA and CDR2 YNFKEQ. The CDR3 sequence is 18 residues long. CDR3 sequence (DNA): TGTGCCAGCAGCCAAGGACAGGGAAGAGTTGCAACTAATGAAAAACTGTTTTTT. Its protein product is CASSQGQGRVATNEKLFF.

This clone was picked up one time. V gene TRBV28 combines with J gene TRBJ1-4, with D maybe TRBD1 (6 bases). The germline V gene has CDR1 MDHEN and CDR2 SYDVKM. Between the trimmed V and J ends, which lost 5 bases and 3 bases, there was a span of 10 bases. The CDR3 totals 14 residues. CDR3 in DNA: TGTGCCAGCAGTCTGGACAGATCTAATGAAAAACTGTTTTTT. It codes for CASSLDRSNEKLFF.

This chain uses TRBV7-2 with TRBJ2-1; D gene ambiguous. Germline values: CDR1 SGHTA, CDR2 FQGNSA. The CDR3 runs 12 residues. V shed 3 bases and J shed 4 bases, with 4 bases lying between them. CDR3: CASSFRYNEQFF. The CDR3 DNA reads TGTGCCAGCAGCTTCCGTTACAATGAGCAGTTCTTC.

This chain uses TRBV6-5 with TRBJ1-2; D might be TRBD1 (6 bases). Trimming removed 6 bases at V and 0 bases at J, with 14 bases between. The CDR3 has 15 residues. Germline V gives CDR1 MNHEY, CDR2 SVGAGI. The CDR3 coding sequence is TGTGCCAGCAGACCCACAGGGTCTCCTAACTATGGCTACACCTTC. Protein sequence: CASRPTGSPNYGYTF.

The chain couples TRBV5-1 to TRBJ1-3; perhaps TRBD1 as D (5 bases). The CDR3 is made up of 13 amino acids. Trimming stripped 1 base from V and 9 bases from J, with 11 bases between. The germline V gene encodes CDR1 SGHRS and CDR2 YFSETQ. Written as DNA, the CDR3 is TGCGCCAGCAGCTTGAGCCCCGGGGGCACCATATATTTT. This translates into CASSLSPGGTIYF.

The chain couples TRBV3-1 (or the pseudogene TRBV3-2) to TRBJ1-1; no firm D call. Per the germline V gene, CDR1 is LGHDT and CDR2 is YNNKEL (reference sequence). The CDR3 contains 11 residues. V dropped 0 bases and J dropped 11 bases, with 7 bases sitting between them. The CDR3 loop reads CASSQDMFAFF. CDR3 DNA sequence: TGTGCCAGCAGCCAAGACATGTTTGCTTTCTTT.

As DNA, the CDR3 is TGTGCCAGCAGTCCCCTGGGAGGGGAGGAGGAAAAACTGTTTTTT. Protein product: CASSPLGGEEEKLFF. The chain combines TRBV6-5 with TRBJ1-4; perhaps TRBD1 as D (5 bases). In germline, CDR1 is MNHEY, CDR2 SVGAGI. CDR3 length equals 15 residues. With 5 bases removed from V and 8 bases from J, the gap between germline ends came to 18 bases.

The rearrangement links TRBV3-1 (or the pseudogene TRBV3-2) to TRBJ1-5; no reliable D call. The CDR3 consists of 13 residues. V lost 0 bases, J lost 6 bases, and 6 bases lay in between. Germline lookup yields CDR1 LGHDT and CDR2 YNNKEL (reference sequence). CDR3 coding DNA: TGTGCCAGCAGCCAAGATAAATTTCAGCCCCAGCATTTT. Translating gives CASSQDKFQPQHF.

CDR3 protein: CASSYGQGSYGYTF. CDR3 sequence (DNA): TGTGCCAGCAGTTACGGACAGGGAAGCTATGGCTACACCTTC. The chain joins TRBV6-5 to TRBJ1-2, with 8 bases matching TRBD1. The germline CDR1 and CDR2 sequences are MNHEY and SVGAGI. This CDR3 is 14 amino acids long. With V trimmed by 2 bases and J by 4 bases, 3 bases remained unmatched.

The chain couples TRBV5-8 to TRBJ1-4, with D possibly being TRBD1 (5 bases). The CDR3 is 14 residues long. V was shortened by 0 bases and J by 5 bases, with 8 bases between the two germline ends. CDR1 is SGHTS, CDR2 YDEGEE, per germline. CDR3 nucleotide sequence: TGTGCCAGCAGCTTGGTACAGGTCAATGAAAAACTGTTTTTT. Protein: CASSLVQVNEKLFF.